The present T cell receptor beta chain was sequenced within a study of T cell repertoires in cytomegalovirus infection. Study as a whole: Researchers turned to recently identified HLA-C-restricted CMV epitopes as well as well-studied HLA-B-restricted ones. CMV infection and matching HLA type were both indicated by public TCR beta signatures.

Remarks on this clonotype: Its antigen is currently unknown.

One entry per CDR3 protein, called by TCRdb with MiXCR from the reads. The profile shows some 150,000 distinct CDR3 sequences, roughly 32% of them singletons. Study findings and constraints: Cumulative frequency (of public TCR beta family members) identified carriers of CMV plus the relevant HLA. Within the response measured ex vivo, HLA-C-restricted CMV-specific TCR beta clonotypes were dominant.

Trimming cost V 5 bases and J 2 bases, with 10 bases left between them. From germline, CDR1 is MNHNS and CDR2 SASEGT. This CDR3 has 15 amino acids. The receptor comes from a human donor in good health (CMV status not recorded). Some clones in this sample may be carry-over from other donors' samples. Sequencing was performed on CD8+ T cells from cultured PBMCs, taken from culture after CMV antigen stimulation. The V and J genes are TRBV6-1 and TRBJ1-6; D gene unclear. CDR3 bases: TGTGCCAGCAGTTACAGCGACACCTATAATTCACCCCTCCACTTT. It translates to CASSYSDTYNSPLHF.